What follows describes a single T cell receptor (beta chain). What it binds is not known. The data derive from a study of cytomegalovirus exposure and HLA in healthy donors. The V end lost 5 bases, the J end lost 6 bases, and 19 bases lay between the germline ends. There are 15 residues in the CDR3. Germline loops: CDR1 SGHTA, CDR2 FQGNSA. Primers for the PCR totalled 60 Vbeta and 13 Jbeta. Using immunoSEQ multiplex PCR, the repertoire was profiled, and TCRdb retains in-frame clones only, with some absent. The data contain around 130,000 clones, 60% to 80% of them singletons. Study-wide results and caveats: Other equally common chains were less clonally expanded than HLA-associated TCR beta chains, a later analysis showed.

This TCR was recovered from a woman aged 55-69 years in good health and CMV-seronegative. Sequencing was carried out using PBMCs. J is TRBJ1-1 and V is TRBV7-2; a possible D gene is TRBD1 (6 bases). CDR3 loop: CASSPGRGLVAEAFF. CDR3 DNA sequence: TGTGCCAGCAGCCCAGGGCGGGGGCTGGTCGCTGAAGCTTTCTTT.